The entry below describes one TCR beta chain. This sample is part of a study of shared clonotypes between healthy human individuals. Germline assignment: CDR1 ENHRY and CDR2 SYGVKD. The CDR3 contains 17 residues. Trimming shortened V by 5 bases and J by 4 bases, and 23 bases separated the two germline ends. The table came from immunoSEQ multiplex PCR; TCRdb's copy has only in-frame clones and leaves some out. The sample has 600,000 or so clones, about 95% seen once. Terminally differentiated effector memory CD45RA+ cells were excluded from the naive CD8 cells, which were CD45RO-negative and positively selected for CCR7.

Sample: naive CD8+ T cells sorted from blood. The rearrangement joins TRBV10-3 to TRBJ1-1; possibly TRBD1 for D (6 bases). This sequence originates from a woman between 25 and 40 years old in good health. The CDR3 region has the DNA TGTGCCATCAGTCAGCCGGGACAAGGGTTTATTGGCACTGAAGCTTTCTTT. Protein product: CAISQPGQGFIGTEAFF.